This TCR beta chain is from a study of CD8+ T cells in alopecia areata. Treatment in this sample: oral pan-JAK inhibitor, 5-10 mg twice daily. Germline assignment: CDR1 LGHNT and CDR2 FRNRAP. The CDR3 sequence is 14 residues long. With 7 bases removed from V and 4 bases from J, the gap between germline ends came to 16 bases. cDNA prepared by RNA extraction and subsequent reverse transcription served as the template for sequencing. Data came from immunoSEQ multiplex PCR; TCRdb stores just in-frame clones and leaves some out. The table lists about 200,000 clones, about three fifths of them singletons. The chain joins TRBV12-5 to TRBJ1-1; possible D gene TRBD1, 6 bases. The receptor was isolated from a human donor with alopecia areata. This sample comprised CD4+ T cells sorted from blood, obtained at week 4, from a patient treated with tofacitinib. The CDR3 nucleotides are TGTGCTAGTGCCAGCGGGGGGCAGGTCACTGAAGCTTTCTTT. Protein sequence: CASASGGQVTEAFF. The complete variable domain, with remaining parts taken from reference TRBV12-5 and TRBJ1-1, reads DARVTQTPRHKVTEMGQEVTMRCQPILGHNTVFWYRQTMMQGLELLAYFRNRAPLDDSGMPKDRFSAEMPDATLATLKIQPSEPRDSAVYFCASASGGQVTEAFFGQGTRLTVV.